This is a list of T cell receptor beta chains from one sample in a study of OX40 agonist ivuxolimab in advanced cancers. Sequencing was performed with immunoSEQ multiplex PCR; in TCRdb, only in-frame clones are kept and a portion is missing. The sample records more than 40,000 clones, 80% to 85% being singletons. The sample was CD4+ or CD8+ T cells sorted from blood, taken in a trial of the OX40 agonist ivuxolimab. The origin of the receptors is an adult with an advanced solid tumor such as melanoma, head and neck, liver or kidney cancer. The CDR3 runs from the conserved cysteine through the conserved F or W. D genes are given only for firm matches. The size of a clone is reported for some rows only, either as once, few or many, or as a class for expanded clones.

TRBJ2-7 TRBD1 TRBV5-1 NA CASSVAGTGKGEQYF TGCGCCAGCAGCGTAGCCGGGACAGGAAAGGGCGAGCAGTACTTC
TRBJ1-5 NA TRBV19 NA CASSIDLGTNQPQHF TGTGCCAGTAGTATAGATCTGGGTACTAATCAGCCCCAGCATTTT
TRBJ1-1 TRBD1 TRBV6-4 NA CASSDSGDSTEAFF TGTGCCAGCAGTGACTCTGGGGACAGCACTGAAGCTTTCTTT
TRBJ2-3 TRBD1 TRBV4-3 few CASSQGQGSDTQYF TGCGCCAGCAGCCAGGGACAGGGATCAGATACGCAGTATTTT
TRBJ1-5 NA TRBV28 NA CASRKPGANQPQHF TGTGCCAGTCGAAAGCCAGGTGCCAATCAGCCCCAGCATTTT
TRBJ2-2 NA TRBV7-6 few CASSPQTGELFF TGTGCCAGCAGCCCGCAGACCGGGGAGCTGTTTTTT
TRBJ2-1 NA TRBV27 NA CASTSWAANNEQFF TGTGCCAGCACCTCCTGGGCGGCCAACAATGAGCAGTTCTTC
TRBJ1-2 NA TRBV4-1 NA CASSQGLTSYGYTF TGCGCCAGCAGCCAGGGTTTGACGAGCTATGGCTACACCTTC
TRBJ2-7 TRBD2 TRBV5-1 NA CASSKSGGYEQYF TGCGCCAGCAGCAAGAGCGGGGGCTACGAGCAGTACTTC
TRBJ2-7 TRBD2 TRBV27 NA CASSAGTSGRNEQYF TGTGCCAGCAGTGCAGGGACTAGCGGGAGGAATGAGCAGTACTTC